One and the same sample provided the 27 T cell receptor beta chains below, sequenced in a study of a mutant IDH1 vaccine in newly diagnosed glioma. This sample's time point: baseline, week 1 (first vaccination visit). Treatment reported: pre-vaccination baseline after standard-of-care therapy. Clones were read by immunoSEQ multiplex PCR, and TCRdb kept only the in-frame ones, dropping some. The data show around 50,000 clones, 70% to 90% seen once. This sample comprised PBMCs, obtained from a glioma patient treated with radiotherapy, temozolomide or both. Receptors were obtained from a man between 35 and 55 years old with glioma.

The chain couples TRBV2 to TRBJ2-6; D remains ambiguous. This CDR3 is 15 amino acids long. Germline CDR1 SNHLY, CDR2 FYNNEI. Trimming pared 8 bases from V and 0 bases from J, leaving 11 bases between. The CDR3 loop is CASSRRGSGANVLTF. As DNA, the CDR3 is TGTGCCAGCTCGAGGCGTGGCTCTGGGGCCAACGTCCTGACTTTC.

This chain links TRBV7-2 with TRBJ2-7; TRBD1 aligns across 7 bases. In germline, CDR1 is SGHTA, CDR2 FQGNSA. J was trimmed by 4 bases and V by 1 base; bases with no gene match: 10. This CDR3 has 16 amino acids. The CDR3 loop reads CASSLGRQGQRYEQYF. In DNA form, the CDR3 reads TGTGCCAGCAGCTTAGGGAGACAGGGACAAAGGTACGAGCAGTACTTC.

The chain has TRBV5-1 and TRBJ2-3; 15 bases line up with TRBD2. This CDR3 is 20 amino acids long. J lost 2 bases, V lost 4 bases, and 14 bases had no gene match. Germline V CDR1 and CDR2: SGHRS, YFSETQ. The CDR3 DNA reads as TGCGCCAGCAGCCCTCTCCCGGGACTAGCGGGAGGTACGGTCACAGATACGCAGTATTTT. It translates to CASSPLPGLAGGTVTDTQYF.

The chain joins TRBV5-1 to TRBJ2-5; no clear D. The V end was cut by 1 base, the J end by 2 bases, with 6 bases between. This CDR3 is 13 amino acids long. Germline CDR1 and CDR2: SGHRS and YFSETQ. CDR3 region: CASSLRRQETQYF. CDR3 sequence (DNA): TGCGCCAGCAGCTTGCGTAGGCAAGAGACCCAGTACTTC.

V usage is TRBV27 and J usage is TRBJ2-5; D unresolved. The germline V gene encodes CDR1 MNHEY and CDR2 SMNVEV (reference sequence). V shed 5 bases and J shed 4 bases, with 11 bases lying between them. The CDR3 consists of 13 residues. The CDR3 coding sequence is TGTGCCAGCAGTGCCACCCCCGGAGAGACCCAGTACTTC. Amino acid sequence: CASSATPGETQYF.

The chain joins TRBV25-1 to TRBJ1-4; 7 positions match TRBD1. CDR1 is MGHDK and CDR2 is SYGVNS in the germline V gene. The CDR3 consists of 15 residues. The V and J ends lost 1 base and 8 bases, in that order; junction bases with no gene match: 7. The CDR3 loop is CASSELRGLWEKLFF. CDR3 bases: TGTGCCAGCAGTGAATTGAGGGGGCTTTGGGAAAAACTGTTTTTT.

The V call is TRBV7-9, the J call TRBJ1-4; D is ambiguous. V was pared by 5 bases and J by 7 bases, with 11 bases between. This CDR3 is 13 amino acids long. CDR1 is SEHNR and CDR2 is FQNEAQ in the germline V gene (reference sequence). The CDR3 loop reads CASSPLRAEKLFF. The CDR3 coding sequence is TGTGCCAGCAGCCCCCTAAGGGCTGAAAAACTGTTTTTT.

V and J are TRBV6-4 and TRBJ2-3; D not resolved. This CDR3 has 15 residues. The V gene's germline CDR1 is MRHNA and CDR2 SNTAGT. V lost 6 bases and J 0 bases, leaving 13 bases between the germline ends. The CDR3 protein is CASSDGGASTDTQYF. The DNA for the CDR3 is TGTGCCAGCAGCGACGGCGGAGCTAGCACAGATACGCAGTATTTT.

This clone was observed once. Here the CDR3 reads CASSLGSQGKQYF. The DNA of the CDR3 is TGTGCCAGCAGCTTAGGATCACAGGGGAAGCAGTACTTC. The chain recombines TRBV11-2 with TRBJ2-7; 7 bases match TRBD1. CDR3 length equals 13 residues. Unmatched junction bases numbered 5, after V lost 1 base and J lost 8 bases. Germline V gene sequence: CDR1 SGHAT, CDR2 FQNNGV.

The V and J genes are TRBV15 and TRBJ2-7; TRBD2 matches at 9 bases. V trimming: 3 bases; J trimming: 2 bases; junction bases outside the gene matches: 8. Looked up from germline, CDR1 is LNHNV and CDR2 is YYDKDF (reference sequence). The CDR3 covers 16 residues. The CDR3 loop is CATSSKLAGATYEQYF. CDR3 coding DNA: TGTGCCACCAGCAGTAAGTTAGCGGGAGCTACCTACGAGCAGTACTTC.

This clone was detected once. J is TRBJ1-2 and V is TRBV5-5; the D gene is possibly TRBD1 (5 bases). With 1 base removed from V and 2 bases from J, the gap between germline ends came to 9 bases. The germline V gene has CDR1 SGHKS and CDR2 YYEKEE (reference sequence). This CDR3 region has 14 residues. The CDR3 nucleotides read TGTGCCAGCAGCTTGCTAGGGGTCAACTATGGCTACACCTTC. Residues: CASSLLGVNYGYTF.

This clone has more than one count but fewer than ten. V usage is TRBV19 and J usage is TRBJ2-4; 7 nucleotides agree with TRBD2. In germline, CDR1 is LNHDA, CDR2 SQIVND (reference sequence). This CDR3 contains 14 residues. Trimming at V came to 3 bases and at J to 7 bases, leaving 6 bases not matched to a gene. The CDR3 here is CASSISGRGNIQYF. Written as DNA, the CDR3 is TGTGCCAGTAGTATTAGTGGGCGGGGGAACATTCAGTACTTC.

This chain's CDR3 is CSVEDVGVEQFF. The CDR3 nucleotides are TGCAGCGTTGAAGATGTGGGAGTTGAGCAGTTCTTC. The chain employs TRBV29-1 and TRBJ2-1; possible D gene TRBD2, 5 bases. The length of the CDR3 is 12 residues. Germline CDR1 is SQVTM and CDR2 is ANQGSEA. V dropped 0 bases and J dropped 9 bases, with 9 bases sitting between them.

This clone was detected only a few times. V gene TRBV7-9 combines with J gene TRBJ1-5, with D maybe TRBD1 (6 bases). Trimming left V 5 bases short and J 11 bases short, with 22 bases between. Germline CDR1 is SEHNR and CDR2 is FQNEAQ (reference sequence). CDR3 size: 15 residues. CDR3 nucleotide sequence: TGTGCCAGCAGCATCGGACAGAGCACTGCAGTAGCCCAGCATTTT. This translates into CASSIGQSTAVAQHF.

This chain links TRBV5-1 with TRBJ2-5; 13 nucleotides align to TRBD2. The V gene end was trimmed by 0 bases and the J gene end by 4 bases; junction bases not matched to a gene: 0. This CDR3 region has 15 residues. Germline V lookup: CDR1 SGHRS, CDR2 YFSETQ. The CDR3 sequence is CASSLGLAGGETQYF. CDR3 nucleotide sequence: TGCGCCAGCAGCTTGGGACTAGCGGGAGGAGAGACCCAGTACTTC.

The chain carries TRBV9 and TRBJ2-2; D is uncertain. Germline loops: CDR1 SGDLS, CDR2 YYNGEE. V lost 0 bases and J lost 4, with 7 bases in between. This CDR3 has 14 residues. The CDR3, as DNA: TGTGCCAGCAGCGTAGTGTCGGCCACCGGGGAGCTGTTTTTT. It encodes CASSVVSATGELFF. The variable domain in full, completed from reference TRBV9 and TRBJ2-2, reads DSGVTQTPKHLITATGQRVTLRCSPRSGDLSVYWYQQSLDQGLQFLIQYYNGEERAKGNILERFSAQQFPDLHSELNLSSLELGDSALYFCASSVVSATGELFFGEGSRLTVL.

The rearrangement joins TRBV15 to TRBJ1-4; no clear D gene. The CDR3 contains 15 residues. The V and J ends lost 1 base and 3 bases respectively, with 9 bases between them. The germline V gene encodes CDR1 LNHNV and CDR2 YYDKDF (reference sequence). Here the CDR3 DNA reads TGTGCCACCAGCAGAGCCGGGGATGCTAATGAAAAACTGTTTTTT. Its translation is CATSRAGDANEKLFF.

This chain connects TRBV19 to TRBJ1-1, with D possibly being TRBD1 (6 bases). CDR1 is LNHDA, CDR2 SQIVND, per germline (reference sequence). The CDR3 sequence is 14 residues long. V lost 7 bases and J 1 base, leaving 13 bases between the germline ends. The CDR3 DNA reads TGTGCCAGTATCTTCAGCAGGGGGAACACTGAAGCTTTCTTT. Translation gives CASIFSRGNTEAFF.

V and J are TRBV6-1 and TRBJ2-3; 8 bases line up with TRBD1. In germline, CDR1 is MNHNS, CDR2 SASEGT. Trimming at V came to 2 bases and at J to 1 base, leaving 5 bases not matched to a gene. This CDR3 has 16 amino acids. The CDR3 region has the DNA TGTGCCAGCAGTGAAACACCGGGACAGGGCACAGATACGCAGTATTTT. It encodes CASSETPGQGTDTQYF.

The rearrangement joins TRBV29-1 to TRBJ2-1; 9 nucleotides align to TRBD1. The CDR3 is 13 residues long. Losses at the gene ends were 7 bases for V and 6 bases for J; bases not matched to a gene: 7. Germline CDR1 is SQVTM and CDR2 is ANQGSEA. CDR3: CSAEGQGGNEQFF. The DNA for the CDR3 is TGCAGCGCTGAGGGACAGGGCGGCAATGAGCAGTTCTTC.

This clone was detected only once. The V and J genes are TRBV6-1 and TRBJ2-4; D unresolved. Germline values: CDR1 MNHNS, CDR2 SASEGT. V was pared by 4 bases and J by 5 bases, with 6 bases between. The CDR3 is 12 amino acids. In DNA form, the CDR3 reads TGTGCCAGCAGTGGACTGGAAAACATTCAGTACTTC. Its protein product is CASSGLENIQYF.

The chain recombines TRBV19 with TRBJ2-4; 12 positions match TRBD2. Germline CDR1 is LNHDA and CDR2 is SQIVND (reference sequence). Trimming removed 5 bases from V and 3 bases from J; junction bases left unmatched: 14. This CDR3 spans 19 amino acids. CDR3 sequence (DNA): TGTGCCAGTAGTGCCGGGACTAGCGGGCCTAAAGGGGACAAAAACATTCAGTACTTC. The encoded protein is CASSAGTSGPKGDKNIQYF.

The V call is TRBV19, the J call TRBJ2-1; TRBD2 might be the D (6 bases). The CDR3 consists of 15 residues. Germline lookup yields CDR1 LNHDA and CDR2 SQIVND (reference sequence). Between the trimmed V and J ends, which lost 4 bases and 4 bases, there was a span of 14 bases. DNA for the CDR3: TGTGCCAGTAGTACTCAGACTAGAGAATACAATGAGCAGTTCTTC. The encoded protein is CASSTQTREYNEQFF.

The V gene is TRBV5-4, the J gene TRBJ2-4, with 7 nucleotides matching TRBD2. CDR3 length: 12 amino acids. Germline V CDR1 and CDR2: SGHNT, YYREEE (reference sequence). With V trimmed by 0 bases and J by 12 bases, 3 bases remained unmatched. DNA of the CDR3: TGTGCCAGCAGCTTGGTTGGACTAGATCAGTACTTC. Encoded protein: CASSLVGLDQYF.

V is TRBV6-5 and J is TRBJ2-1; 14 positions match TRBD2. The J segment lost 7 bases and the V segment lost 5 bases, leaving 4 bases of the junction unmatched. CDR1 is MNHEY and CDR2 is SVGAGI in the germline V gene. This CDR3 has 15 amino acids. CDR3 in amino acids: CASSSGTSGRNEQFF. CDR3 in DNA: TGTGCCAGCAGTAGCGGGACTAGCGGGAGAAATGAGCAGTTCTTC.

A single count supports this clone. The chain carries TRBV19 and TRBJ2-7; 7 bases match TRBD1. This CDR3 comprises 15 residues. Trimming at V came to 6 bases and at J to 3 bases, leaving 11 bases not matched to a gene. The germline V gene encodes CDR1 LNHDA and CDR2 SQIVND (reference sequence). As DNA, the CDR3 is TGTGCCAGTAGGGTCGGGGACAGTAACTTCTACGAGCAGTACTTC. Protein product: CASRVGDSNFYEQYF. The entire variable domain, with the rest obtained from reference TRBV19 and TRBJ2-7, is as follows: DGGITQSPKYLFRKEGQNVTLSCEQNLNHDAMYWYRQDPGQGLRLIYYSQIVNDFQKGDIAEGYSVSREKKESFPLTVTSAQKNPTAFYLCASRVGDSNFYEQYFGPGTRLTVT.

The chain couples TRBV5-1 to TRBJ2-1; 9 bases line up with TRBD1. The CDR3 loop spans 15 amino acids. Germline values: CDR1 SGHRS, CDR2 YFSETQ. With V trimmed by 1 base and J by 5 bases, 4 bases remained unmatched. The CDR3 loop is CASSLPGTGNNEQFF. The CDR3 bases are TGCGCCAGCAGCTTGCCCGGGACAGGGAACAATGAGCAGTTCTTC. Full variable domain (rest looked up from reference TRBV5-1 and TRBJ2-1): KAGVTQTPRYLIKTRGQQVTLSCSPISGHRSVSWYQQTPGQGLQFLFEYFSETQRNKGNFPGRFSGRQFSNSRSEMNVSTLELGDSALYLCASSLPGTGNNEQFFGPGTRLTVL.